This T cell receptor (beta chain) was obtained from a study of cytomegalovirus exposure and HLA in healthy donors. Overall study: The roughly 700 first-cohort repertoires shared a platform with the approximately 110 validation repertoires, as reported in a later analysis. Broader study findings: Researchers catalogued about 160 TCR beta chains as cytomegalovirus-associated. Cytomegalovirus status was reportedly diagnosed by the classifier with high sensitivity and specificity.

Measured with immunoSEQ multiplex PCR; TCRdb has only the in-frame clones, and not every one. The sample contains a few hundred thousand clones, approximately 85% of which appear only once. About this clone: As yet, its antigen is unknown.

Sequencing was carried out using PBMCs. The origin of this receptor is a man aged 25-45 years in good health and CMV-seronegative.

This CDR3 is CASSHRDIAPEAFF. The CDR3 nucleotides read TGTGCCAGCAGTCACCGGGACATTGCGCCCGAAGCTTTCTTT. V gene TRBV6-5 combines with J gene TRBJ1-1, with a weak D call TRBD1 (6 bases). CDR3 length: 14 residues. V lost 5 bases and J 8 bases, leaving 18 bases between the germline ends. Germline CDR1 MNHEY, CDR2 SVGAGI.